This T cell receptor beta chain was recovered during a study of response to subunit inactivated influenza vaccine listed by TCRdb under 2018. Some background on the complete study: Deep quantitative T cell receptor repertoire profiling was used in the study to track responses to a trivalent subunit inactivated influenza vaccine.

The investigation overall reported the following: According to the authors, only a limited number of new T cells may be recruited by each seasonal influenza vaccination.

Libraries were constructed by RT-PCR. Sequencing relied on an Illumina HiSeq 2500. TCRdb handled the public reads itself, with Q25 trimming in fastp and clone calling in MiXCR, and kept productive beta chains. For every CDR3 protein sequence, its rows merge into one entry that carries the most common genes and DNA. The sample records approximately 500,000 distinct CDR3 sequences, roughly a quarter of which are singletons. The biggest ten clones account for 2.8% of the sample. In the germline V gene (reference sequence), CDR1 corresponds to DFQATT and CDR2 to SNEGSKA. V ends up 3 bases short and J 4 bases short, with an unmatched junction base count of 3. CDR3 length: 15 amino acids, cysteine to phenylalanine. The retained sequence is limited to the CDR3, 45 bases, with the frame set at the first base. This clonotype has a handful of counts. Its antigen is still unknown. Base-call qualities are not available, and no considerably larger clone is one nucleotide away.

The data were also submitted as part of a second study, on T cells expressing NK-cell markers. The second source states: 5'RACE template switching, by which a universal primer site and unique molecular identifiers were added, was used to make TCR beta cDNA libraries. TCR beta-chain repertoires were profiled in sorted CD3+CD56+NKG2C+, CD3+CD56+NKG2C- and CD3+CD56-NKG2C+ T-cell subsets from eight donors. Of the eight sequenced donors, seven were found to be HCMV-seropositive and one was found to be HCMV-seronegative. To restrict sorting to alphabetaTCR-expressing T cells, an anti-gammadeltaTCR antibody was added in several experiments. For several donors, the dominant CD3+CD56+NKG2C+ clonotypes were among the top 10 CD8+ clonotypes and accounted for roughly 1.0-8% of CD8+ T cells. Those dominant clonotypes were again the most abundant among CD3+CD56-NKG2C+ cells in a few donors, at roughly 25-65%. Whether the expanded NKG2C-expressing T cell clones were specific for HCMV antigens was left unclear. The eight sequenced donors were randomly selected healthy volunteers, three men and five women. HCMV-specific IgG was detected in serum with a commercial ELISA kit to determine HCMV serostatus. Ficoll density gradient centrifugation was used to isolate peripheral blood mononuclear cells from blood. CD4+ and CD8+ T cells were isolated from PBMC by magnetic immunoseparation with Miltenyi isolation kits. cDNA synthesis was primed from the TCR beta constant segment, followed by two successive PCR amplification steps. Libraries were sequenced as 2 x 150 bp reads on Illumina HiSeq 2000/2500, MiSeq or NextSeq. MIGEC handled demultiplexing of the reads and grouping by UMI, while MiTCR was used to assemble and quantify clonotypes. Only TCR cDNA sequences supported by at least two reads were kept to exclude erroneous sequences. The tcR package was used for downstream repertoire analysis, and clonotypes were matched between fractions using CDR3 nucleotide sequence together with V segment. VDJmatch was used to annotate antigen specificity against VDJdb, with one amino acid substitution in CDR3 permitted.

The V and J genes are TRBV20-1 and TRBJ2-7, with 16 middle bases fitting TRBD2. The source was CD4+ T cells sorted from PBMCs, collected 11 to 12 days after vaccination. The sequence was collected from a man aged 50-59 years who received an inactivated influenza vaccine. Donor details come from another sample of the same person, matched by shared clones. The CDR3 sequence is CSASKGLAGGYEQYF. Here is the DNA: TGCAGTGCTAGCAAGGGACTAGCGGGAGGGTACGAGCAGTACTTC.